The clone carrying this T cell receptor beta chain was detected ten times or more. V dropped 0 bases and J dropped 2 bases, with 7 bases sitting between them. The CDR3 spans 14 residues. CDR1 and CDR2 (germline): MGHRA, YSYEKL. The record originates from a study of T-cell reconstitution after alpha-beta-depleted transplantation in children. Researchers prepared the TCRbeta library using unique molecular identifiers, the study reports. Each CDR3 protein is one row after TCRdb ran MiXCR on the PCR reads. The table has some 550,000 distinct CDR3 sequences, about 17% seen once; the top ten hold over 3%. The receptor comes from a human donor who donated a stem cell graft to a child with acute lymphoblastic leukemia. The chain has TRBV4-1 and TRBJ2-5; possibly TRBD1 for D (6 bases). The input for sequencing was PBMCs from the stem cell graft donor, taken from the stem cell graft. The CDR3 nucleotides read TGCGCCAGCAGCCAAGATGACAGGCAAGAGACCCAGTACTTC. Residues: CASSQDDRQETQYF.